These T cell receptor beta chains were read from a single sample in a study of CD8+ T cells in alopecia areata. The assay was immunoSEQ multiplex PCR, and TCRdb's table has in-frame clones only and misses some. The repertoire holds about 140,000 clones, 65% to 90% seen once, with approximately 25% in the top ten. Here the sequenced sample was CD8+ T cells sorted from blood, taken at week 4, from a patient treated with tofacitinib. These receptors all come from a human donor with alopecia areata. Both conserved end residues are part of each CDR3. A D gene is named only where the DNA matches it firmly. Size tells how often a clone was seen (once, few, many) or the class of an expanded clone, and some rows leave it out.

>TRBV29-1|.|TRBJ2-1|.
CSVGSGSGQFF
TGCAGCGTTGGCTCGGGCTCAGGGCAGTTCTTC
>TRBV27|.|TRBJ2-7|TRBD1
CASSISQGADSYEQYF
TGTGCCAGCAGTATCTCACAGGGGGCTGACTCCTACGAGCAGTACTTC
>TRBV4-2|.|TRBJ2-7|.
CASSSSPGPYEQYF
TGTGCCAGCAGCTCAAGTCCAGGGCCCTACGAGCAGTACTTC
>TRBV7-9|.|TRBJ2-7|TRBD1
CASSWQGAYEQYF
TGTGCCAGCAGCTGGCAGGGGGCCTACGAGCAGTACTTC
>TRBV7-9|.|TRBJ2-6|.
CASSWVAGANVLTF
TGTGCCAGCAGCTGGGTTGCTGGGGCCAACGTCCTGACTTTC
>TRBV5-1|.|TRBJ1-1|TRBD1
CASSPGTDYEAFF
TGCGCCAGCAGCCCCGGGACAGACTATGAAGCTTTCTTT
>TRBV23-1|.|TRBJ1-2|.
CASSHRDTNYGYTF
TGCGCCAGCAGTCACAGGGACACCAACTATGGCTACACCTTC
>TRBV19|many|TRBJ2-7|.
CASSPFAFEEQYF
TGTGCCAGTAGTCCCTTCGCGTTCGAAGAGCAGTACTTC
>TRBV30|.|TRBJ2-1|.
CAWSVGAYNEQFF
TGTGCCTGGAGTGTTGGGGCCTACAATGAGCAGTTCTTC
>TRBV29-1|.|TRBJ1-4|.
CSVNLEGSIANEKLLF
TGCAGCGTTAACCTGGAGGGGAGTATAGCTAATGAAAAACTGCTTTTT
>TRBV7-9|.|TRBJ2-7|.
CASSFRYEQYF
TGTGCCAGCAGCTTTCGGTACGAGCAGTACTTC
>TRBV7-6|.|TRBJ2-1|.
CASSPSGGWYNEQFF
TGTGCCAGCAGCCCGAGTGGGGGCTGGTACAATGAGCAGTTCTTC
>TRBV7-8|.|TRBJ2-1|TRBD2
CASSLGGTSGGTFLDEQFF
TGTGCCAGCAGCTTAGGTGGGACTAGCGGGGGAACATTTTTGGATGAGCAGTTCTTC
>TRBV7-2|.|TRBJ2-7|TRBD2
CASSPWGGSSYEQYF
TGTGCCAGCAGCCCTTGGGGGGGGAGCTCCTACGAGCAGTACTTC
>TRBV4-1|.|TRBJ2-4|.
CASSPREIAKNIQYF
TGCGCCAGCAGCCCCCGGGAGATAGCCAAAAACATTCAGTACTTC
>TRBV10-2|once|TRBJ2-5|.
CASSAGGRGTQYF
TGCGCCAGCAGTGCCGGGGGCCGGGGGACCCAGTACTTC
>TRBV7-9|once|TRBJ1-3|.
CASSLATGRTIYF
TGTGCCAGCAGCTTAGCGACAGGAAGAACCATATATTTT
>TRBV27|.|TRBJ1-2|.
CATGTTSEGYTF
TGTGCCACGGGGACGACTTCCGAGGGCTACACCTTC
>TRBV6-5|.|TRBJ2-1|TRBD2
CASSWLAGGQNEQFF
TGTGCCAGCAGTTGGCTAGCGGGGGGGCAAAATGAGCAGTTCTTC
>TRBV28|.|TRBJ2-1|.
CASSMREYNEQFF
TGTGCCAGCAGTATGAGGGAATACAATGAGCAGTTCTTC
>TRBV11-2|.|TRBJ2-7|TRBD2
CASKYGSGGYEQYF
TGTGCCAGCAAATATGGTAGCGGGGGCTACGAGCAGTACTTC
>TRBV5-4|.|TRBJ1-6|.
CASSANGGNSPLHF
TGTGCCAGCAGCGCCAACGGGGGTAATTCACCCCTCCACTTT
>TRBV6-1|.|TRBJ2-7|.
CASSDVLTGGDYEQYF
TGTGCCAGCAGTGATGTTCTAACAGGTGGAGACTACGAGCAGTACTTC
>TRBV30|.|TRBJ2-7|.
CAWDTGEQYF
TGTGCCTGGGATACGGGCGAGCAGTACTTC
>TRBV4-1|once|TRBJ2-5|.
CASSQDIGPPWYF
TGCGCCAGCAGCCAAGATATAGGACCCCCCTGGTACTTC
>TRBV5-4|once|TRBJ2-3|.
CASSLWGGWTDTQYF
TGTGCCAGCAGCTTGTGGGGGGGCTGGACAGATACGCAGTATTTT
>TRBV7-9|.|TRBJ1-2|.
CASSPTLPGGANYGYTF
TGTGCCAGCAGCCCAACCCTCCCGGGAGGGGCAAACTATGGCTACACCTTC
>TRBV19|.|TRBJ2-5|.
CASSIGGGAATQYF
TGTGCCAGTAGTATAGGAGGGGGGGCGGCGACCCAGTACTTC
>TRBV19|.|TRBJ1-1|TRBD1
CASSSRDRASTEAFF
TGTGCCAGTAGTAGCCGAGACAGGGCGAGCACTGAAGCTTTCTTT
>TRBV4-3|once|TRBJ2-7|TRBD1
CASSLWTGGGYEQYF
TGCGCCAGCAGCCTCTGGACAGGGGGCGGGTACGAGCAGTACTTC
>TRBV7-9|.|TRBJ1-4|TRBD1
CASSFVRGRNEKLFF
TGTGCCAGCAGCTTTGTCAGGGGGCGAAATGAAAAACTGTTTTTT
>TRBV7-7|few|TRBJ2-5|TRBD2
CASGSTVLRTQYF
TGTGCTAGCGGGAGTACGGTACTCCGGACCCAGTACTTC
>TRBV5-6|.|TRBJ2-7|.
CASSWGRVVLYEQYF
TGTGCCAGCAGCTGGGGGAGAGTAGTTCTCTACGAGCAGTACTTC
>TRBV14|.|TRBJ1-1|.
CASSHRTMWGTNTEAFF
TGTGCCAGCAGCCACAGGACGATGTGGGGGACGAACACTGAAGCTTTCTTT
>TRBV27|many|TRBJ2-3|.
CASSFGRTDRTDTQYF
TGTGCCAGCAGTTTTGGTCGGACAGATCGCACAGATACGCAGTATTTT
>TRBV4-3|.|TRBJ2-5|TRBD2
CASSQETPLTSGGETQYF
TGCGCCAGCAGCCAAGAAACCCCTCTGACTAGCGGGGGAGAGACCCAGTACTTC
>TRBV7-9|.|TRBJ2-7|.
CASSPVVGTTALRPYEQYF
TGTGCCAGCAGCCCGGTCGTCGGGACAACAGCTTTAAGACCCTACGAGCAGTACTTC
>TRBV6-5|.|TRBJ2-7|.
CASSCVGCEQYF
TGTGCCAGCAGTTGCGTGGGCTGCGAGCAGTACTTC
>TRBV5-1|.|TRBJ2-2|TRBD2
CASSLDPWEASGANTGELFF
TGCGCCAGCAGCTTGGACCCCTGGGAGGCTAGCGGGGCGAACACCGGGGAGCTGTTTTTT
>TRBV10-3|few|TRBJ2-4|.
CAIGADLAKNIQYF
TGTGCCATCGGGGCGGATCTAGCCAAAAACATTCAGTACTTC
>TRBV4-2|.|TRBJ2-7|TRBD1
CASSQGGDRGAVDYEQYF
TGTGCCAGCAGCCAAGGAGGGGACAGGGGAGCGGTTGACTACGAGCAGTACTTC